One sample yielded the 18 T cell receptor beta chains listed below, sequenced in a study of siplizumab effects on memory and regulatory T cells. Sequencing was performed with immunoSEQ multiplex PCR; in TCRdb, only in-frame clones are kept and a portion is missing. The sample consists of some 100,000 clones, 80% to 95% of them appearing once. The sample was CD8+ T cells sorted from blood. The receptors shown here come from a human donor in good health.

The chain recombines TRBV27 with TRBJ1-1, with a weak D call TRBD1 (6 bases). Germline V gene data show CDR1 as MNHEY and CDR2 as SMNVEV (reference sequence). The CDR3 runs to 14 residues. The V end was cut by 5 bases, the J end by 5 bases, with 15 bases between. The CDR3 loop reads CASSVPGHRTEAFF. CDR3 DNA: TGTGCCAGCAGTGTACCGGGACACAGGACTGAAGCTTTCTTT.

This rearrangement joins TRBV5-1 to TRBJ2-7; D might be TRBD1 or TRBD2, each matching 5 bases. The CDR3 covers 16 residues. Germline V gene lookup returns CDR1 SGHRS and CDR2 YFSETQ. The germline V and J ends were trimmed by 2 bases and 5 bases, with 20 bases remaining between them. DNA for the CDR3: TGCGCCAGCAGCTTAACCCGGGACCTGGGTGGCCACGAGCAGTACTTC. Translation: CASSLTRDLGGHEQYF.

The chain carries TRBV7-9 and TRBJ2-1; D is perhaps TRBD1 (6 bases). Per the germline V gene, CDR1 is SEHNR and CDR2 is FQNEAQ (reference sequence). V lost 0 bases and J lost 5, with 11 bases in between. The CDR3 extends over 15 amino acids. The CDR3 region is CASSLARGWDNEQFF. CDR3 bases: TGTGCCAGCAGCTTAGCCAGGGGTTGGGACAATGAGCAGTTCTTC.

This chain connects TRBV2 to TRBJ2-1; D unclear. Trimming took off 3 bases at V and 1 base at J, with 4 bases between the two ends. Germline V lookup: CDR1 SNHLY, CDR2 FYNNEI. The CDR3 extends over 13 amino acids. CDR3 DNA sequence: TGTGCCAGCAGTGACGGTTCCTACAATGAGCAGTTCTTC. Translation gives CASSDGSYNEQFF.

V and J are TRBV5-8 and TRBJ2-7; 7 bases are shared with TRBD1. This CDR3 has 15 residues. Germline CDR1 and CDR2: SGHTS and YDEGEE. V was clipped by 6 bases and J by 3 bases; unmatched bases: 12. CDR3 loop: CASNQGGSSFYEQYF. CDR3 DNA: TGTGCCAGCAACCAAGGGGGCAGTTCCTTCTACGAGCAGTACTTC. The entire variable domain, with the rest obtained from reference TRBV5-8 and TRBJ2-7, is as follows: EAGVTQSPTHLIKTRGQQATLRCSPISGHTSVYWYQQALGLGLQFLLWYDEGEERNRGNFPPRFSGRQFPNYSSELNVNALELEDSALYLCASNQGGSSFYEQYFGPGTRLTVT.

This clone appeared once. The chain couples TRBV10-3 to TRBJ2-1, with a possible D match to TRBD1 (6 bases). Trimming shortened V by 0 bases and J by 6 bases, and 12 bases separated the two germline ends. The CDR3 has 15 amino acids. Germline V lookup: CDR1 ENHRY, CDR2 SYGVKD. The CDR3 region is CAISESQGRGNEQFF. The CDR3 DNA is TGTGCCATCAGTGAGTCACAGGGTCGGGGCAATGAGCAGTTCTTC.

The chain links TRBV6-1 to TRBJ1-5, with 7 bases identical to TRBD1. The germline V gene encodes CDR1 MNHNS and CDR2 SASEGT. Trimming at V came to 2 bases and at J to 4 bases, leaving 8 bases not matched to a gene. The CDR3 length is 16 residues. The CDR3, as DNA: TGTGCCAGCAGTGAAAATATTGGGACAGAAAATCAGCCCCAGCATTTT. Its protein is CASSENIGTENQPQHF.

Written as DNA, the CDR3 is TGTGCCAGCCGACAGGGCTCTGGGGCCAACGTCCTGACTTTC. It specifies CASRQGSGANVLTF. The V call is TRBV19, the J call TRBJ2-6, with TRBD1 matching over 7 bases. Germline values: CDR1 LNHDA, CDR2 SQIVND (reference sequence). This CDR3 contains 14 residues. V trimming: 9 bases; J trimming: 0 bases; junction bases outside the gene matches: 2.

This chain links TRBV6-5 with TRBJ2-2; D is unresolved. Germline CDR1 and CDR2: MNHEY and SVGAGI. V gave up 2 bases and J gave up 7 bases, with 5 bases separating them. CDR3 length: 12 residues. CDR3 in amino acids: CASSYAYGELFF. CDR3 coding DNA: TGTGCCAGCAGTTACGCCTACGGGGAGCTGTTTTTT.

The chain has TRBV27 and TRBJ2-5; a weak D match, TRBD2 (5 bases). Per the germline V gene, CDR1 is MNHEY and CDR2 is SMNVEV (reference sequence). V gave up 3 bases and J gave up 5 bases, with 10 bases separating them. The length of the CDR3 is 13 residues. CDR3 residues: CASSFGGLETQYF. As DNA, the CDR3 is TGTGCCAGCAGTTTCGGAGGCCTTGAGACCCAGTACTTC.

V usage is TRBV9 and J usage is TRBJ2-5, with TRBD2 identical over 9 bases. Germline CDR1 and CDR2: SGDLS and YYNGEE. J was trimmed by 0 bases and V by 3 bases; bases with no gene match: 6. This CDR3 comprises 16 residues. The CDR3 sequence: CASSALSGGYQETQYF. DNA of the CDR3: TGTGCCAGCAGCGCCCTTAGCGGGGGCTACCAAGAGACCCAGTACTTC.

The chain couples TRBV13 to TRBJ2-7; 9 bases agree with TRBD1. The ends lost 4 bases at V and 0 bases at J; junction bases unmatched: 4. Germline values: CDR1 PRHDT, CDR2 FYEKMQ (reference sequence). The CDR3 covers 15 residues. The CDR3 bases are TGTGCCAGCAGCTCCCGGGACAGGGTCTCCTACGAGCAGTACTTC. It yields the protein CASSSRDRVSYEQYF.

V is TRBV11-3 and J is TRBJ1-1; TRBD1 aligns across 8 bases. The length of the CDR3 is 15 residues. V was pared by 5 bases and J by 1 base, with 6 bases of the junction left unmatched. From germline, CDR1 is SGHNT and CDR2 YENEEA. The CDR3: CASSTGGSTNTEAFF. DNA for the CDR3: TGTGCCAGCAGCACAGGGGGATCCACGAACACTGAAGCTTTCTTT.

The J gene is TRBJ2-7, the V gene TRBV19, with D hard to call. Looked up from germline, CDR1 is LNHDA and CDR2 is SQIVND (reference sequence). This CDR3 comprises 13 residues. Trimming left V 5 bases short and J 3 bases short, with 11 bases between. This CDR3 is CASSPFRGYEQYF. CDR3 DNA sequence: TGTGCCAGTAGTCCTTTCCGCGGCTACGAGCAGTACTTC.

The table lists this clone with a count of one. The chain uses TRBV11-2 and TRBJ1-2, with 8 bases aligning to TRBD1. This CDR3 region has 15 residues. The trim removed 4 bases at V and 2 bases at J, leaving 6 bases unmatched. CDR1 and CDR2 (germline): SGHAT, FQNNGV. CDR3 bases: TGTGCCAGCAGCTCTCGGGCAGGGGGCAACTATGGCTACACCTTC. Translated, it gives CASSSRAGGNYGYTF.

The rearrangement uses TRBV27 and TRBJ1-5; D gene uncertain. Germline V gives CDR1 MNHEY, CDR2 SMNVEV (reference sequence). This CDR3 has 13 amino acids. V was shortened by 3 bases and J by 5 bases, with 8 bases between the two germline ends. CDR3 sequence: CASSFRSHQPQHF. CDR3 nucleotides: TGTGCCAGCAGTTTCCGAAGTCATCAGCCCCAGCATTTT.

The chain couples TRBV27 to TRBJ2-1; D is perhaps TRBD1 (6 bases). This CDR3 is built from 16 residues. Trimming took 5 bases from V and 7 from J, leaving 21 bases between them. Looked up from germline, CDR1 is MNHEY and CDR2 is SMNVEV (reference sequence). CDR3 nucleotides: TGTGCCAGCAGTGATGTTATCAGGGGCGTGGGAAATGAGCAGTTCTTC. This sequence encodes CASSDVIRGVGNEQFF.

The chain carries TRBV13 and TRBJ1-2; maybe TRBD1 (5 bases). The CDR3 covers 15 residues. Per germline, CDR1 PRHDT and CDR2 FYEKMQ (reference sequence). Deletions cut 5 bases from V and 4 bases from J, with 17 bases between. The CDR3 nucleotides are TGTGCCAGCAGCACCCGGCCCCCGGGGGGCTATGGCTACACCTTC. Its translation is CASSTRPPGGYGYTF.